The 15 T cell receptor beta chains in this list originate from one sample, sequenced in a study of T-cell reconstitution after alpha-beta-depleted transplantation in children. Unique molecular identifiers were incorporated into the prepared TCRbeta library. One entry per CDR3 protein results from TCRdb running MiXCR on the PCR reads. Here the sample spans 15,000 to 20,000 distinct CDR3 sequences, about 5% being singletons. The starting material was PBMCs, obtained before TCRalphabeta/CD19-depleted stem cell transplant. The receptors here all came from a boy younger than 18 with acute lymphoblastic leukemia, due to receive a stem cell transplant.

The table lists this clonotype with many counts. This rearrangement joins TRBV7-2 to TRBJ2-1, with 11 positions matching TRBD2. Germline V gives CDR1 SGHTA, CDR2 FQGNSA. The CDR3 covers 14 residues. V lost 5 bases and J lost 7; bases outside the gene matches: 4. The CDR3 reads CASSRSGGANEQFF. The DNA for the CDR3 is TGTGCCAGCAGCCGTAGCGGGGGGGCAAATGAGCAGTTCTTC.

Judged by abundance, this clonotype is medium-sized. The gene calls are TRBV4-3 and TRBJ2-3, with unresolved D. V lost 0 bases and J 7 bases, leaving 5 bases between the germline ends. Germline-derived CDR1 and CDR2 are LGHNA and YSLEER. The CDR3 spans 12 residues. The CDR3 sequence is CASSQEGYTQYF. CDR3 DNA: TGCGCCAGCAGCCAAGAGGGTTATACGCAGTATTTT.

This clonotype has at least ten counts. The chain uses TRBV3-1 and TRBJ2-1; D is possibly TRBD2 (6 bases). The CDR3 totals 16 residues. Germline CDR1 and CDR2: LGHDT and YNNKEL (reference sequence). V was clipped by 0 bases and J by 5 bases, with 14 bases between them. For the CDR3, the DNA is TGTGCCAGCAGCCAAGATGGCGGAGGAGGGGACAATGAGCAGTTCTTC. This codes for CASSQDGGGGDNEQFF.

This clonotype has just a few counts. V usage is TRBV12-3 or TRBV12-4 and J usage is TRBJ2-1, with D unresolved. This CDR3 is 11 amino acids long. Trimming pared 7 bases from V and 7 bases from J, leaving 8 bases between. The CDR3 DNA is TGTGCCAGCACCCAGGATAATGAGCAGTTCTTC. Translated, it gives CASTQDNEQFF.

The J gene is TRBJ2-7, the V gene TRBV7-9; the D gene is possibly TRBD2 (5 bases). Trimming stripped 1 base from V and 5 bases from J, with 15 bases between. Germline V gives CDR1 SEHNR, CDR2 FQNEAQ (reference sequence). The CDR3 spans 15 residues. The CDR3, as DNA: TGTGCCAGCAGCTTAGGCTGGGGAGCATCCGACGAGCAGTACTTC. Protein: CASSLGWGASDEQYF.

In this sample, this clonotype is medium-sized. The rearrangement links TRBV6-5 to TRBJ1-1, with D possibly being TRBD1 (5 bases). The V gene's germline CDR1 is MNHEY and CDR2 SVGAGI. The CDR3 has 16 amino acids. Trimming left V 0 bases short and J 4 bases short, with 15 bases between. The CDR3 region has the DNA TGTGCCAGCAGTTACTCGCGAAGCACGGGGGGCACTGAAGCTTTCTTT. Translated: CASSYSRSTGGTEAFF.

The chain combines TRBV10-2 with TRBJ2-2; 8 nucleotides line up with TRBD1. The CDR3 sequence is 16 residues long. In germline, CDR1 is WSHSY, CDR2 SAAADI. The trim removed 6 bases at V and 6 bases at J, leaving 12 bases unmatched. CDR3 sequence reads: CASSGDRGGKAGELFF. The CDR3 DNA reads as TGCGCCAGCAGCGGTGACAGGGGAGGAAAGGCCGGGGAGCTGTTTTTT.

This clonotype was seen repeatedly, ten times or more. CDR3 nucleotides: TGCGCCAGCAGCGATACTAGCGGAGCCTACAATGAGCAGTTCTTC. Translating gives CASSDTSGAYNEQFF. The chain employs TRBV5-1 and TRBJ2-1; 8 bases match TRBD2. The germline V gene has CDR1 SGHRS and CDR2 YFSETQ. After removal of 4 bases from V and 2 bases from J, the junction contained 5 bases not matched to a gene. The length of the CDR3 is 15 residues.

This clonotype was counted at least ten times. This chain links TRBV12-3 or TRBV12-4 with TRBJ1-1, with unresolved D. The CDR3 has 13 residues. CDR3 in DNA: TGTGTCTCGAGAGGATTTGCGAACACTGAAGCTTTCTTT. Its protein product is CVSRGFANTEAFF.

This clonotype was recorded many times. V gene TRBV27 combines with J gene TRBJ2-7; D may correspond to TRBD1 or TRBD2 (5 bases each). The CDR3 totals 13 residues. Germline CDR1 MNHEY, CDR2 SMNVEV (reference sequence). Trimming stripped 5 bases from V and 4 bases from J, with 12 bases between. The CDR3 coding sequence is TGTGCCAGCAGTCCCAGGGAGTGGTACGAGCAGTACTTC. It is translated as CASSPREWYEQYF.

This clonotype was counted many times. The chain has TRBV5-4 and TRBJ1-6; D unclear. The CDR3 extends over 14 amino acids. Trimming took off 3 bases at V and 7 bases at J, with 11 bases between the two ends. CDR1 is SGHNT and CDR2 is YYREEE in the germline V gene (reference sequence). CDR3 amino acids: CASSSTIKNSPLHF. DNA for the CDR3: TGTGCCAGCAGCTCAACAATAAAAAATTCACCCCTCCACTTT.

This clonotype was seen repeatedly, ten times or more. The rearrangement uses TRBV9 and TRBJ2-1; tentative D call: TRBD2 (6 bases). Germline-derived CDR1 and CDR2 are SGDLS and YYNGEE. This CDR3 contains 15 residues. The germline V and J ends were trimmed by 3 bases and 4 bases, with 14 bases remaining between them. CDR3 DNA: TGTGCCAGCAGCGCGGGGGATTCCCTTTACAATGAGCAGTTCTTC. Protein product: CASSAGDSLYNEQFF.

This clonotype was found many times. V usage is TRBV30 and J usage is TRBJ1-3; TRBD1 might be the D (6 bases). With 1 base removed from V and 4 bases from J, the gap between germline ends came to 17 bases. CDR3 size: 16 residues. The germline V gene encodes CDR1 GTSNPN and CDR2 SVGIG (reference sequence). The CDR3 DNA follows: TGTGCCTGGAGTGCCACTACAGGGATGCGAGGAAACACCATATATTTT. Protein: CAWSATTGMRGNTIYF. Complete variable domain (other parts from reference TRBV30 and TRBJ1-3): SQTIHQWPATLVQPVGSPLSLECTVEGTSNPNLYWYRQAAGRGLQLLFYSVGIGQISSEVPQNLSASRPQDRQFILSSKKLLLSDSGFYLCAWSATTGMRGNTIYFGEGSWLTVV.

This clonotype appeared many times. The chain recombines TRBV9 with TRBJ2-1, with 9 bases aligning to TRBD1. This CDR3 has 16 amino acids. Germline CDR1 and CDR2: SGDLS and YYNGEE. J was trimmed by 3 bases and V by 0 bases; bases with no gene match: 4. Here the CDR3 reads CASSVATGGVYNEQFF. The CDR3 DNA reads TGTGCCAGCAGCGTAGCTACAGGGGGCGTCTACAATGAGCAGTTCTTC.

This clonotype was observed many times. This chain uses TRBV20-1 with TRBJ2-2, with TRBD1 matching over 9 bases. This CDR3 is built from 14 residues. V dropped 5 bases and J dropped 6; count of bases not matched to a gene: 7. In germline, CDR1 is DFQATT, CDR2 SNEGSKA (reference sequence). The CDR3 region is CSAYRGRASGELFF. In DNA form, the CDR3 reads TGCAGTGCTTACAGGGGGCGAGCGTCCGGGGAGCTGTTTTTT.